This passage covers 19 T cell receptor beta chains from one sample sequenced in a study of T cells in Graves' hyperthyroidism and ophthalmopathy. RNA transcripts provided the source from which TCR beta CDR3 regions were amplified. During a first-round RT-PCR of the TCR CDR3, the HTBI primer set was used. TCRdb re-called the multiplex PCR reads through MiXCR, storing one row per CDR3 protein. The table records some 620,000 distinct CDR3 sequences, roughly 16% of them present only once. The sequencing input was blood. The receptors derive from a young woman with Graves' hyperthyroidism.

On this clonotype: Possible read error: a much larger clone is one base away. V usage is TRBV30 and J usage is TRBJ2-2, with D uncertain. The CDR3 totals 13 residues. Germline CDR1 and CDR2: GTSNPN and SVGIG (reference sequence). The CDR3 reads CALSVAGTGELFF. Here the CDR3 DNA reads TGTGCCTTGAGTGTAGCAGGCACCGGGGAGCTGTTTTTT. Full variable domain (missing parts from reference TRBV30 and TRBJ2-2): SQTIHQWPATLVQPVGSPLSLECTVEGTSNPNLYWYRQAAGRGLQLLFYSVGIGQISSEVPQNLSASRPQDRQFILSSKKLLLSDSGFYLCALSVAGTGELFFGEGSRLTVL.

This clonotype was found many times. This chain links TRBV7-2 with TRBJ2-3; D gene ambiguous. The CDR3 contains 14 residues. V shed 3 bases and J shed 4 bases, with 11 bases lying between them. The V gene's germline CDR1 is SGHTA and CDR2 FQGNSA. The CDR3 protein is CASSFMEMADTQYF. CDR3 bases: TGTGCCAGCAGCTTTATGGAGATGGCAGATACGCAGTATTTT.

There are many counts of this clonotype. The V call is TRBV20-1, the J call TRBJ2-1, with D maybe TRBD1 (7 bases). The CDR3 runs to 14 residues. V shed 3 bases and J shed 8 bases, with 17 bases lying between them. Germline CDR1 is DFQATT and CDR2 is SNEGSKA (reference sequence). The CDR3, as DNA: TGCAGTGCTAGTCCTACAGGGGAGGAGCATGAGCAGTTCTTC. Protein: CSASPTGEEHEQFF.

This clonotype was seen only a few times. V gene TRBV20-1 combines with J gene TRBJ1-5; TRBD1 might be the D (5 bases). The CDR3 extends over 15 amino acids. The ends were cut back, 0 bases at V and 4 bases at J, with 13 bases in the middle. CDR1 is DFQATT, CDR2 SNEGSKA, per germline (reference sequence). CDR3 region: CSARDRRDGNQPQHF. Here the CDR3 DNA reads TGCAGTGCTAGAGATCGTCGGGACGGGAATCAGCCCCAGCATTTT.

This clonotype occurred many times. V is TRBV2 and J is TRBJ2-1; D gene unclear. The CDR3 has 15 amino acids. V gave up 3 bases and J gave up 0 bases, with 9 bases separating them. Germline values: CDR1 SNHLY, CDR2 FYNNEI. The CDR3 DNA sequence: TGTGCCAGCAGTGAGGACGGAAGCTCCTACAATGAGCAGTTCTTC. The encoded protein is CASSEDGSSYNEQFF.

This clonotype was seen ten or more times. The chain joins TRBV5-1 to TRBJ2-1; D might be TRBD2 (7 bases). The V end was cut by 2 bases, the J end by 8 bases, with 26 bases between. This CDR3 is built from 18 residues. Germline assignment: CDR1 SGHRS and CDR2 YFSETQ. The CDR3 DNA reads TGCGCCAGCAGCTTTACAGGGCTACGAGGGAGGGCCATGGATGAGCAGTTCTTC. As protein: CASSFTGLRGRAMDEQFF.

This clonotype was found many times. This chain uses TRBV2 with TRBJ2-3, with D uncertain. V was shortened by 8 bases and J by 3 bases, with 18 bases between the two germline ends. Germline CDR1 is SNHLY and CDR2 is FYNNEI. This CDR3 spans 15 amino acids. CDR3 bases: TGTGCCAGCCCCACAACATCGAGTGGAACAGATACGCAGTATTTT. It yields the protein CASPTTSSGTDTQYF. The variable domain in full, completed from reference TRBV2 and TRBJ2-3, reads EPEVTQTPSHQVTQMGQEVILRCVPISNHLYFYWYRQILGQKVEFLVSFYNNEISEKSEIFDDQFSVERPDGSNFTLKIRSTKLEDSAMYFCASPTTSSGTDTQYFGPGTRLTVL.

About this clonotype itself: A much larger clonotype is one base distant, so this may be a read error. This chain joins TRBV12-3 or TRBV12-4 and TRBJ1-3; D not resolved. CDR3 length equals 17 residues. In DNA form, the CDR3 reads TGTGCCAGCAATTTATTGAGGGTGTCTGGATCTGGAAACACCATATATTTT. Its translation: CASNLLRVSGSGNTIYF.

This clonotype was counted a single time. CDR3 region: CASSPTNQIYGYTF. Here the CDR3 DNA reads TGCGCCAGCAGCCCGACAAATCAGATCTATGGCTACACCTTC. The genes are TRBV5-1 and TRBJ1-2, with D hard to call. With 4 bases removed from V and 4 bases from J, the gap between germline ends came to 14 bases. The CDR3 has 14 residues. Germline-derived CDR1 and CDR2 are SGHRS and YFSETQ. The whole variable domain, remainder taken from reference TRBV5-1 and TRBJ1-2, is KAGVTQTPRYLIKTRGQQVTLSCSPISGHRSVSWYQQTPGQGLQFLFEYFSETQRNKGNFPGRFSGRQFSNSRSEMNVSTLELGDSALYLCASSPTNQIYGYTFGSGTRLTVV.

This chain connects TRBV11-3 to TRBJ2-7; no clear D gene. The CDR3 runs to 16 residues. Trimming removed 0 bases at V and 2 bases at J, with 14 bases between. Per germline, CDR1 SGHNT and CDR2 YENEEA. In nucleotides, the CDR3 is TGTGCCAGCAGCTTAGATATGACGCCTATACCCTACGAGCAGTACTTC. Protein: CASSLDMTPIPYEQYF.

The chain couples TRBV6-2 or TRBV6-3 to TRBJ2-7; tentative D call: TRBD2 (6 bases). Germline CDR1 reads MNHEY; CDR2 reads SVGEGT. The germline V and J ends were trimmed by 6 bases and 3 bases, with 21 bases remaining between them. The CDR3 is 16 residues long. This chain's CDR3 is CASSPLPGRGGYEQYF. The CDR3 nucleotides read TGTGCCAGCAGCCCCTTACCGGGACGGGGAGGCTACGAGCAGTACTTC.

The chain couples TRBV5-1 to TRBJ2-3, with TRBD2 identical over 10 bases. CDR1 is SGHRS and CDR2 is YFSETQ in the germline V gene. This CDR3 contains 16 residues. V lost 4 bases and J lost 0; bases outside the gene matches: 5. The DNA of the CDR3 is TGCGCCAGCAGCCAGGGACTAGCGCTAAGCACAGATACGCAGTATTTT. It translates to CASSQGLALSTDTQYF.

This clonotype was counted many times. The chain links TRBV30 to TRBJ1-1; D is uncertain. Germline loops: CDR1 GTSNPN, CDR2 SVGIG (reference sequence). CDR3 length: 14 residues. The germline V and J ends were trimmed by 1 base and 10 bases, with 19 bases remaining between them. This CDR3 reads CAWSEIGSPPSAFF. The CDR3 DNA reads TGTGCCTGGAGTGAGATCGGGTCACCCCCGTCAGCTTTCTTT. The full variable domain, in which reference TRBV30 and TRBJ1-1 provide the parts outside the CDR3, is SQTIHQWPATLVQPVGSPLSLECTVEGTSNPNLYWYRQAAGRGLQLLFYSVGIGQISSEVPQNLSASRPQDRQFILSSKKLLLSDSGFYLCAWSEIGSPPSAFFGQGTRLTVV.

In this sample, this clonotype turned up many times. The gene calls are TRBV2 and TRBJ2-1; 10 positions agree with TRBD2. Trimming took 6 bases from V and 7 from J; bases not matched to a gene: 9. Germline values: CDR1 SNHLY, CDR2 FYNNEI. The CDR3 consists of 15 residues. Here the CDR3 DNA reads TGTGCCAGCAGGCCTAGCGGGAGAAATTCAAATGAGCAGTTCTTC. It is translated as CASRPSGRNSNEQFF.

In its sample, this clonotype was seen many times. The V call is TRBV5-6, the J call TRBJ2-7, with D perhaps matching TRBD2 (5 bases). This CDR3 region has 12 residues. The V end was cut by 1 base, the J end by 5 bases, with 7 bases between. From germline, CDR1 is SGHDT and CDR2 YYEEEE. The CDR3 loop reads CASSLMGDEQYF. CDR3 in DNA: TGTGCCAGCAGCTTGATGGGAGACGAGCAGTACTTC.

This clonotype was counted at least ten times. The rearrangement links TRBV7-8 to TRBJ1-5; D is uncertain. The length of the CDR3 is 16 residues. The ends were cut back, 3 bases at V and 3 bases at J, with 15 bases in the middle. Germline V lookup: CDR1 SGHVS, CDR2 FQNEAQ. CDR3 sequence reads: CASSFNRFRSNQPQHF. CDR3 nucleotide sequence: TGTGCCAGCAGCTTCAATAGGTTCAGGTCCAATCAGCCCCAGCATTTT.

This clonotype was counted many times. V usage is TRBV19 and J usage is TRBJ2-3; no reliable D call. Germline lookup yields CDR1 LNHDA and CDR2 SQIVND (reference sequence). The CDR3 runs 14 residues. V was trimmed by 7 bases and J by 2 bases, leaving 13 bases between them. CDR3: CASKEARHTDTQYF. CDR3 nucleotides: TGTGCCAGTAAAGAGGCAAGGCACACAGATACGCAGTATTTT.

V usage is TRBV7-8 and J usage is TRBJ2-2; D perhaps matches TRBD2 (7 bases). This CDR3 region has 16 residues. The ends were cut back, 7 bases at V and 3 bases at J, with 18 bases in the middle. The germline V gene has CDR1 SGHVS and CDR2 FQNEAQ. The CDR3 coding sequence is TGTGCCAGCACCGTAGTGGGGGGGGCGGACACCGGGGAGCTGTTTTTT. Amino acids: CASTVVGGADTGELFF.

This clonotype was counted between two and nine times. The chain recombines TRBV7-9 with TRBJ2-7, with 12 positions matching TRBD2. In germline, CDR1 is SEHNR, CDR2 FQNEAQ (reference sequence). Unmatched junction bases numbered 6, after V lost 2 bases and J lost 7 bases. The CDR3 loop spans 15 amino acids. CDR3 region: CASSLTSGRISEQYF. The CDR3 region has the DNA TGTGCCAGCAGCTTAACTAGCGGGAGGATTAGTGAGCAGTACTTC.